One and the same sample provided the 30 T cell receptor beta chains below, sequenced in a study of control samples from healthy donors and cancer patients. Using immunoSEQ multiplex PCR, the repertoire was profiled, and TCRdb retains in-frame clones only, with some absent. The sample records about 150,000 clones, more than 85% being singletons. Sequencing was carried out using blood. Receptor source: a man aged 45-60 years in good health.

This sequence joins TRBV15 and TRBJ2-3, with 12 bases matching TRBD2. This CDR3 has 16 residues. The junction had 6 bases not matched to a gene; V was cut back by 8 bases and J by 0 bases. Germline-derived CDR1 and CDR2 are LNHNV and YYDKDF (reference sequence). The CDR3, as DNA: TGTGCCACCGCGGGACTAGCGGGTTTGAGCACAGATACGCAGTATTTT. This sequence encodes CATAGLAGLSTDTQYF.

The chain couples TRBV28 to TRBJ2-1; 14 nucleotides match TRBD2. V dropped 8 bases and J dropped 9; count of bases not matched to a gene: 9. CDR3 size: 15 residues. Germline CDR1 and CDR2: MDHEN and SYDVKM. The CDR3 DNA follows: TGTGCCAGCCGAACGGGACTAGCGGGAGTGGGTGAGCAGTTCTTC. It translates to CASRTGLAGVGEQFF.

J is TRBJ2-3 and V is TRBV11-3, with TRBD2 matching over 9 bases. The CDR3 runs 16 residues. V shed 5 bases and J 5 bases; nucleotides not matched to a gene: 11. Per germline, CDR1 SGHNT and CDR2 YENEEA. The CDR3 loop reads CASSPNGGRAGDTQYF. The CDR3 DNA reads as TGTGCCAGCAGCCCCAACGGCGGGAGGGCCGGAGATACGCAGTATTTT.

The CDR3 DNA is TGCGCCAGCAGCTTGGTGGCAGACTACAATGAGCAGTTCTTC. It yields the protein CASSLVADYNEQFF. The rearrangement uses TRBV5-1 and TRBJ2-1; no clear D gene. The V end was cut by 0 bases, the J end by 3 bases, with 7 bases between. Germline loops: CDR1 SGHRS, CDR2 YFSETQ. This CDR3 is built from 14 residues.

The chain uses TRBV28 and TRBJ2-1, with D hard to call. CDR1 is MDHEN and CDR2 is SYDVKM in the germline V gene. This CDR3 spans 11 amino acids. V was shortened by 10 bases and J by 5 bases, with 9 bases between the two germline ends. The CDR3 DNA reads as TGTGCCACCTCACTCAACAATGAGCAGTTCTTC. It codes for CATSLNNEQFF.

The V gene is TRBV29-1, the J gene TRBJ2-1; 7 bases match TRBD1. This CDR3 has 13 amino acids. V lost 6 bases, J lost 2 bases, and 4 bases stayed unmatched. The germline CDR1 and CDR2 sequences are SQVTM and ANQGSEA. CDR3 loop: CSVTDRPYNEQFF. The CDR3 nucleotides are TGCAGCGTGACGGACAGGCCCTACAATGAGCAGTTCTTC.

V and J are TRBV29-1 and TRBJ2-1, with 12 bases aligning to TRBD2. The CDR3 has 14 amino acids. Germline V lookup: CDR1 SQVTM, CDR2 ANQGSEA. The V gene end was trimmed by 3 bases and the J gene end by 10 bases; junction bases not matched to a gene: 7. The CDR3 sequence is CSVDLAGGPGEQFF. The CDR3 nucleotides read TGCAGCGTTGACCTAGCGGGAGGGCCGGGGGAGCAGTTCTTC.

The genes are TRBV7-2 and TRBJ2-5; 9 bases map to TRBD2. Germline loops: CDR1 SGHTA, CDR2 FQGNSA. There are 16 residues in the CDR3. V gave up 5 bases and J gave up 5 bases; unmatched junction bases: 12. The CDR3 sequence: CASSSTWASGAETQYF. CDR3 sequence (DNA): TGTGCCAGCAGCAGTACGTGGGCTAGCGGGGCGGAGACCCAGTACTTC.

The chain uses TRBV7-9 and TRBJ1-1; D might be TRBD1 (5 bases). There are 13 residues in the CDR3. CDR1 is SEHNR, CDR2 FQNEAQ, per germline (reference sequence). The germline V and J ends were trimmed by 5 bases and 1 base, with 8 bases remaining between them. The CDR3 is CASSKDKNTEAFF. CDR3 DNA: TGTGCCAGCAGCAAGGACAAGAACACTGAAGCTTTCTTT.

The chain carries TRBV6-5 and TRBJ1-1, with 7 bases matching TRBD1. Germline CDR1 is MNHEY and CDR2 is SVGAGI. This CDR3 spans 13 amino acids. J was trimmed by 0 bases and V by 8 bases; bases with no gene match: 3. CDR3 sequence: CASATGMNTEAFF. The CDR3 DNA is TGTGCCAGCGCGACAGGGATGAACACTGAAGCTTTCTTT.

This rearrangement joins TRBV5-6 to TRBJ2-7; D not resolved. The germline gives CDR1 SGHDT, CDR2 YYEEEE. This CDR3 contains 13 residues. Trimming took 1 base from V and 6 from J, leaving 11 bases between them. The CDR3 loop reads CASSLMGPREQYF. The CDR3 DNA reads TGTGCCAGCAGCTTGATGGGTCCCCGCGAGCAGTACTTC.

V and J are TRBV18 and TRBJ2-1; tentatively, D is TRBD2 (6 bases). Germline V gene data show CDR1 as KGHSH and CDR2 as LQKENI. This CDR3 contains 14 residues. Trimming removed 1 base from V and 12 bases from J, with 16 bases in between. CDR3 sequence reads: CASSPRVGPEGQFF. CDR3 DNA sequence: TGTGCCAGCTCACCACGTGTAGGGCCGGAGGGGCAGTTCTTC.

The chain couples TRBV29-1 to TRBJ2-5; unclear D gene. The V gene's germline CDR1 is SQVTM and CDR2 ANQGSEA. The CDR3 is made up of 12 amino acids. Trimming left V 4 bases short and J 0 bases short, with 6 bases between. The CDR3 spells CSVALYQETQYF. The CDR3 DNA reads TGCAGCGTTGCGTTGTACCAAGAGACCCAGTACTTC.

The chain has TRBV2 and TRBJ2-3, with 8 nucleotides matching TRBD2. Germline V CDR1 and CDR2: SNHLY, FYNNEI. Trimming removed 6 bases from V and 2 bases from J; junction bases left unmatched: 13. This CDR3 region has 17 residues. The chain's CDR3 is CASRPGKRELITDTQYF. CDR3 DNA sequence: TGTGCCAGCAGGCCTGGGAAGCGGGAGTTGATCACAGATACGCAGTATTTT.

The genes are TRBV7-9 and TRBJ1-5; the D is unclear. Trimming took 6 bases from V and 8 from J, leaving 11 bases between them. The CDR3 contains 12 residues. CDR1 is SEHNR and CDR2 is FQNEAQ in the germline V gene (reference sequence). The CDR3 DNA follows: TGTGCCAGCAGTTCAAGTTCAAAGCCCCAGCATTTT. Its protein is CASSSSSKPQHF.

The chain joins TRBV5-1 to TRBJ2-2; 7 positions match TRBD1. The germline V gene has CDR1 SGHRS and CDR2 YFSETQ. CDR3 length: 14 amino acids. The V segment lost 4 bases and the J segment 6 bases; nucleotides outside the gene matches: 6. Here the CDR3 reads CASSRGQRAGELFF. The CDR3 region has the DNA TGCGCCAGCAGCAGGGGGCAGAGGGCCGGGGAGCTGTTTTTT.

This clone was seen only once. This chain links TRBV5-5 with TRBJ2-1, with D tentatively TRBD1 (5 bases). The CDR3 contains 15 residues. Germline lookup yields CDR1 SGHKS and CDR2 YYEKEE (reference sequence). Trimming took 0 bases from V and 7 from J, leaving 14 bases between them. This CDR3 reads CASSLEGASFNEQFF. CDR3 DNA sequence: TGTGCCAGCAGCTTGGAAGGGGCTAGTTTTAATGAGCAGTTCTTC.

V usage is TRBV24-1 and J usage is TRBJ2-1; D is undetermined. Germline V gives CDR1 KGHDR, CDR2 SFDVKD. This CDR3 is 13 amino acids long. V was cut by 0 bases and J by 2 bases, with 1 base left in between. This chain's CDR3 is CATSDLPYNEQFF. The CDR3 bases are TGTGCCACCAGTGATTTGCCCTACAATGAGCAGTTCTTC.

This clone appeared a single time. The CDR3 DNA sequence: TGTGCCAGTAGTATCTCACTAGGGACGGCCTACGAGCAGTACTTC. It is translated as CASSISLGTAYEQYF. V and J are TRBV19 and TRBJ2-7; possibly TRBD1 or TRBD2 for D (5 bases each). This CDR3 region has 15 residues. Looked up from germline, CDR1 is LNHDA and CDR2 is SQIVND (reference sequence). V lost 3 bases to trimming and J lost 2 bases, with 14 bases between them.

The chain couples TRBV11-2 to TRBJ1-2, with D hard to call. Germline CDR1 reads SGHAT; CDR2 reads FQNNGV. Trimming took off 5 bases at V and 6 bases at J, with 16 bases between the two ends. The CDR3 is 14 amino acids. The CDR3 sequence: CASSLGTRNDGYTF. Written as DNA, the CDR3 is TGTGCCAGCAGCCTGGGAACCCGGAACGATGGCTACACCTTC.

This chain uses TRBV27 with TRBJ2-2, with 11 bases aligning to TRBD2. The CDR3 extends over 17 amino acids. V trimming: 1 base; J trimming: 1 base; junction bases outside the gene matches: 2. CDR1 is MNHEY, CDR2 SMNVEV, per germline (reference sequence). CDR3 bases: TGTGCCAGCAGTTTATACACTAGCGGGGGGAACACCGGGGAGCTGTTTTTT. Translation gives CASSLYTSGGNTGELFF.

This chain connects TRBV28 to TRBJ1-5; a weak D match, TRBD1 (5 bases). The CDR3 extends over 13 amino acids. Germline V gene sequence: CDR1 MDHEN, CDR2 SYDVKM. The V and J ends lost 10 bases and 1 base respectively, with 11 bases between them. In nucleotides, the CDR3 is TGTGCCATTCACGACAGAAGCAATCAGCCCCAGCATTTT. Translating it yields CAIHDRSNQPQHF.

The rearrangement links TRBV25-1 to TRBJ1-5; tentatively, D is TRBD1 (5 bases). Germline-derived CDR1 and CDR2 are MGHDK and SYGVNS. Trimming took 0 bases from V and 1 from J, leaving 10 bases between them. The CDR3 covers 16 residues. The CDR3 spells CASSEYRDGSNQPQHF. Here the CDR3 DNA reads TGTGCCAGCAGTGAATACAGGGATGGGAGCAATCAGCCCCAGCATTTT.

V usage is TRBV5-5 and J usage is TRBJ2-1; 12 bases are a match to TRBD2. The CDR3 extends over 19 amino acids. The germline gives CDR1 SGHKS, CDR2 YYEKEE (reference sequence). Losses at the gene ends were 0 bases for V and 7 bases for J; bases not matched to a gene: 14. CDR3 DNA: TGTGCCAGCAGCTTGGTTGGTCTAGCGGGAGGGGTTAGGGTGAATGAGCAGTTCTTC. Translated, it gives CASSLVGLAGGVRVNEQFF.

This clone appeared once. This chain links TRBV2 with TRBJ1-4; 8 nucleotides line up with TRBD1. Germline V gene sequence: CDR1 SNHLY, CDR2 FYNNEI. The CDR3 covers 14 residues. The junction had 6 bases not matched to a gene; V was cut back by 7 bases and J by 5 bases. This chain's CDR3 is CASTRTGQNEKLFF. CDR3 bases: TGTGCCAGCACCAGGACAGGGCAGAATGAAAAACTGTTTTTT.

V and J are TRBV9 and TRBJ1-5, with 7 nucleotides matching TRBD1. Losses at the gene ends were 0 bases for V and 5 bases for J; bases not matched to a gene: 5. Germline-derived CDR1 and CDR2 are SGDLS and YYNGEE. The length of the CDR3 is 15 residues. The CDR3 spells CASSVATGAHQPQHF. DNA of the CDR3: TGTGCCAGCAGCGTAGCAACAGGGGCCCATCAGCCCCAGCATTTT.

J is TRBJ2-5 and V is TRBV18; the match to TRBD1 covers 10 bases. CDR1 KGHSH and CDR2 LQKENI come from the germline V gene. There are 15 residues in the CDR3. With V trimmed by 3 bases and J by 5 bases, 6 bases remained unmatched. This CDR3 reads CASSPLLTGGETQYF. CDR3 nucleotides: TGTGCCAGCTCACCCCTACTGACAGGGGGCGAGACCCAGTACTTC.

The chain carries TRBV19 and TRBJ2-1; 7 nucleotides align to TRBD2. This CDR3 comprises 15 residues. Germline values: CDR1 LNHDA, CDR2 SQIVND (reference sequence). J was trimmed by 6 bases and V by 2 bases; bases with no gene match: 7. CDR3 residues: CASSIKLAASNEQFF. In DNA form, the CDR3 reads TGTGCCAGTAGTATAAAGCTAGCGGCAAGCAATGAGCAGTTCTTC.

The V gene is TRBV11-3, the J gene TRBJ2-1; TRBD1 aligns across 7 bases. Germline lookup yields CDR1 SGHNT and CDR2 YENEEA. Trimming cost V 3 bases and J 1 base; bases outside gene matches: 3. The CDR3 contains 15 residues. The CDR3 nucleotides are TGTGCCAGCAGCTTTGACAGGGTATCCTACAATGAGCAGTTCTTC. As protein: CASSFDRVSYNEQFF. The full variable domain, with the rest looked up from reference TRBV11-3 and TRBJ2-1, is EAGVVQSPRYKIIEKKQPVAFWCNPISGHNTLYWYLQNLGQGPELLIRYENEEAVDDSQLPKDRFSAERLKGVDSTLKIQPAELGDSAVYLCASSFDRVSYNEQFFGPGTRLTVL.

Only one count was recorded for this clone. The chain employs TRBV9 and TRBJ1-1; D gene ambiguous. The CDR3 extends over 16 amino acids. From germline, CDR1 is SGDLS and CDR2 YYNGEE. Between the trimmed V and J ends, which lost 0 bases and 0 bases, there was a span of 12 bases. The CDR3 here is CASSVATRAMNTEAFF. The CDR3 DNA sequence: TGTGCCAGCAGCGTAGCTACGAGGGCCATGAACACTGAAGCTTTCTTT.